Each of the 24 T cell receptor beta chains below was sequenced from the same sample in a study of CD8+ T cells in alopecia areata. Following extraction, RNA underwent reverse transcription to cDNA, which served as the sequencing template. Generated by immunoSEQ multiplex PCR, the TCRdb table keeps only in-frame clones and is missing some. Here the sample spans about 140,000 clones, 62% being singletons. Sequenced: CD8+ T cells sorted from blood. All receptors derive from a human donor in good health.

The CDR3 protein is CASSVGDSQETQYF. For the CDR3, the DNA is TGTGCCAGCAGCGTGGGGGACAGCCAAGAGACCCAGTACTTC. This sequence joins TRBV9 and TRBJ2-5; TRBD1 agrees at 7 bases. V gave up 2 bases and J gave up 1 base; unmatched junction bases: 2. The CDR3 contains 14 residues. Germline V CDR1 and CDR2: SGDLS, YYNGEE.

This chain links TRBV4-1 with TRBJ1-1; D may be TRBD1 (5 bases). V lost 4 bases to trimming and J lost 6 bases, with 21 bases between them. Germline V CDR1 and CDR2: MGHRA, YSYEKL. This CDR3 is built from 16 residues. CDR3 sequence (DNA): TGCGCCAGCAGCCCAGGCCGGGGCGTGGGACTTGCTGAAGCTTTCTTT. Translating it yields CASSPGRGVGLAEAFF.

The chain carries TRBV29-1 and TRBJ1-2; D is unresolved. CDR3 size: 13 residues. The V end was cut by 0 bases, the J end by 7 bases, with 12 bases between. Germline V gene data show CDR1 as SQVTM and CDR2 as ANQGSEA. DNA of the CDR3: TGCAGCGTTGAAGATCGAAGTGATGGTGGCTACACCTTC. Encoded protein: CSVEDRSDGGYTF.

This clone is deemed medium-sized. The V gene is TRBV6-6, the J gene TRBJ1-1; 9 bases are shared with TRBD1. This CDR3 region has 11 residues. V shed 2 bases, J shed 11 bases, and the junction held 0 bases outside the gene matches. The germline gives CDR1 MNHNY, CDR2 SVGAGI (reference sequence). The CDR3 DNA reads TGTGCCAGCAGTTACGGGACAGGGGCTTTCTTT. This codes for CASSYGTGAFF.

V is TRBV6-1 and J is TRBJ1-5; D may be TRBD1 (6 bases). This CDR3 has 12 amino acids. Germline CDR1 MNHNS, CDR2 SASEGT. V lost 8 bases, J lost 9 bases, and 14 bases lay in between. The CDR3 coding sequence is TGTGCCAGCGGCTCAGGGGAGCGGCCCCAGCATTTT. This encodes CASGSGERPQHF.

V and J are TRBV29-1 and TRBJ1-1; no definite D call. The CDR3 totals 10 residues. CDR1 and CDR2 (germline): SQVTM, ANQGSEA. V dropped 5 bases and J dropped 4 bases, with 5 bases sitting between them. The CDR3 loop reads CSVSSTEAFF. CDR3 sequence (DNA): TGCAGCGTTTCTTCCACTGAAGCTTTCTTT.

The chain's CDR3 is CASMVPGKYGYTF. DNA for the CDR3: TGTGCCAGCATGGTCCCAGGGAAGTATGGCTACACCTTC. The rearrangement joins TRBV25-1 to TRBJ1-2; a possible D gene is TRBD1 (5 bases). The ends were cut back, 7 bases at V and 5 bases at J, with 14 bases in the middle. The CDR3 length is 13 residues. The V gene's germline CDR1 is MGHDK and CDR2 SYGVNS.

V and J are TRBV29-1 and TRBJ2-1, with TRBD1 matching 7 bases. V dropped 7 bases and J dropped 2; count of bases not matched to a gene: 5. The CDR3 contains 13 residues. Germline values: CDR1 SQVTM, CDR2 ANQGSEA. Here the CDR3 DNA reads TGCAGCGCGACAGGGAATGCCTACAATGAGCAGTTCTTC. It is translated as CSATGNAYNEQFF.

This chain links TRBV25-1 with TRBJ1-5; 7 bases map to TRBD1. Per germline, CDR1 MGHDK and CDR2 SYGVNS. There are 13 residues in the CDR3. CDR3 region: CGGTEVSNQPQHF. The CDR3 DNA is TGTGGGGGGACAGAGGTTTCCAATCAGCCCCAGCATTTT.

This sequence joins TRBV20-1 and TRBJ2-7; D is unclear. The CDR3 covers 10 residues. Trimming removed 5 bases from V and 5 bases from J, with 7 bases in between. Germline V gene sequence: CDR1 DFQATT, CDR2 SNEGSKA (reference sequence). The CDR3: CSAANNEQYF. In DNA form, the CDR3 reads TGCAGTGCTGCCAACAACGAGCAGTACTTC.

The chain recombines TRBV4-1 with TRBJ2-6; possible D gene TRBD1, 5 bases. The CDR3 consists of 15 residues. Germline-derived CDR1 and CDR2 are MGHRA and YSYEKL. Trimming pared 2 bases from V and 0 bases from J, leaving 5 bases between. The CDR3 protein is CASSQQGSGANVLTF. The CDR3 region has the DNA TGCGCCAGCAGCCAACAGGGCTCTGGGGCCAACGTCCTGACTTTC.

The rearrangement joins TRBV10-2 to TRBJ1-1; TRBD1 aligns across 7 bases. V shed 4 bases and J 7 bases; nucleotides not matched to a gene: 0. The CDR3 loop spans 11 amino acids. The germline gives CDR1 WSHSY, CDR2 SAAADI. CDR3 nucleotides: TGCGCCAGCAGTGCAGGGGGTGAAGCTTTCTTT. Its protein product is CASSAGGEAFF.

This rearrangement joins TRBV5-6 to TRBJ2-1; D gene unclear. Germline V gives CDR1 SGHDT, CDR2 YYEEEE. The germline V and J ends were trimmed by 2 bases and 8 bases, with 20 bases remaining between them. CDR3 length: 16 amino acids. CDR3 DNA sequence: TGTGCCAGCAGCTTAGTCCCCTTTAGCTTAAGCCATGAGCAGTTCTTC. It codes for CASSLVPFSLSHEQFF. The variable domain in full, completed from reference TRBV5-6 and TRBJ2-1, reads DAGVTQSPTHLIKTRGQQVTLRCSPKSGHDTVSWYQQALGQGPQFIFQYYEEEERQRGNFPDRFSGHQFPNYSSELNVNALLLGDSALYLCASSLVPFSLSHEQFFGPGTRLTVL.

This clone appeared a single time. V gene TRBV30 combines with J gene TRBJ2-3, with D hard to call. The CDR3 runs 13 residues. The V end lost 7 bases, the J end lost 3 bases, and 14 bases lay between the germline ends. CDR1 and CDR2 (germline): GTSNPN, SVGIG (reference sequence). The CDR3 spells CALIPPLTDTQYF. In DNA, the CDR3 is TGTGCCTTGATACCTCCTTTAACAGATACGCAGTATTTT.

This chain links TRBV27 with TRBJ2-5, with D maybe TRBD1 (5 bases). This CDR3 contains 13 residues. Germline CDR1 reads MNHEY; CDR2 reads SMNVEV (reference sequence). Trimming took off 1 base at V and 4 bases at J, with 7 bases between the two ends. The CDR3 reads CASSLWGPETQYF. DNA for the CDR3: TGTGCCAGCAGTTTATGGGGCCCAGAGACCCAGTACTTC.

The gene calls are TRBV5-6 and TRBJ2-1, with TRBD2 identical over 8 bases. V lost 0 bases, J lost 7 bases, and 6 bases stayed unmatched. The CDR3 runs 15 residues. Looked up from germline, CDR1 is SGHDT and CDR2 is YYEEEE. In DNA form, the CDR3 reads TGTGCCAGCAGCTTGGCGGGAGGGCCCTGGAATGAGCAGTTCTTC. Protein product: CASSLAGGPWNEQFF.

In this sample, this clone turned up a few times. The rearrangement uses TRBV5-4 and TRBJ2-3, with unresolved D. The CDR3 has 14 residues. Germline lookup yields CDR1 SGHNT and CDR2 YYREEE (reference sequence). V shed 4 bases and J shed 0 bases, with 9 bases lying between them. CDR3 nucleotide sequence: TGTGCCAGCAGCCTCGGACGGAGCACAGATACGCAGTATTTT. This translates into CASSLGRSTDTQYF.

Note on this clone: The sample carries other DNA sequences with the same CDR3. V usage is TRBV29-1 and J usage is TRBJ1-2; no clear D. V was pared by 6 bases and J by 5 bases, with 10 bases between. This CDR3 has 11 amino acids. CDR1 SQVTM and CDR2 ANQGSEA come from the germline V gene. The CDR3 region is CSVAGRYGYTF. The CDR3 coding sequence is TGCAGCGTCGCCGGTCGGTATGGCTACACCTTC.

The chain uses TRBV25-1 and TRBJ2-5; D is tentatively TRBD1 or TRBD2 (6 bases each). The assigned J gene may be wrong: the sequence end matches TRBJ2-7 better. This CDR3 has 14 residues. Germline CDR1 MGHDK, CDR2 SYGVNS. This CDR3 reads CASSDGGSHYEQYF. For the CDR3, the DNA is TGTGCCAGCAGTGACGGGGGCTCACACTACGAGCAGTACTTC.

V is TRBV6-5 and J is TRBJ2-5; 9 nucleotides match TRBD1. The CDR3 has 14 residues. Germline V gene lookup returns CDR1 MNHEY and CDR2 SVGAGI. V shed 5 bases, J shed 5 bases, and the junction held 6 bases outside the gene matches. The CDR3 DNA sequence: TGTGCCAGCAGTAACCTCGGGACAGGGGAGACCCAGTACTTC. Translation gives CASSNLGTGETQYF.

This clone occurred a few times. This chain connects TRBV5-1 to TRBJ2-1; TRBD1 matches 7 bases. The CDR3 has 14 amino acids. J lost 9 bases, V lost 4 bases, and 10 bases had no gene match. Germline values: CDR1 SGHRS, CDR2 YFSETQ. CDR3 sequence reads: CASSGIEGASEQFF. Written as DNA, the CDR3 is TGCGCCAGCAGCGGAATTGAGGGGGCAAGTGAGCAGTTCTTC.

Remarks on this clone: The same CDR3 arises from other DNA sequences in this sample as well. The rearrangement joins TRBV7-9 to TRBJ2-3; D gene unclear. V gave up 0 bases and J gave up 4 bases, with 2 bases separating them. CDR1 is SEHNR, CDR2 FQNEAQ, per germline (reference sequence). CDR3 length equals 12 residues. The CDR3 nucleotides read TGTGCCAGCAGCTTAGCGCCAGATACGCAGTATTTT. Translation gives CASSLAPDTQYF. Full variable domain (remainder filled in from reference TRBV7-9 and TRBJ2-3): DTGVSQNPRHKITKRGQNVTFRCDPISEHNRLYWYRQTLGQGPEFLTYFQNEAQLEKSRLLSDRFSAERPKGSFSTLEIQRTEQGDSAMYLCASSLAPDTQYFGPGTRLTVL.

In its sample, this clone was seen a few times. The chain has TRBV10-2 and TRBJ2-5, with 9 bases fitting TRBD1. The junction had 7 bases not matched to a gene; V was cut back by 9 bases and J by 2 bases. The CDR3 sequence is 14 residues long. Germline CDR1 WSHSY, CDR2 SAAADI. The CDR3 DNA sequence: TGCGCCAGTTGGGACAGGGATCCACAAGAGACCCAGTACTTC. Its protein is CASWDRDPQETQYF.

The gene calls are TRBV29-1 and TRBJ1-1; D call uncertain. The germline V gene encodes CDR1 SQVTM and CDR2 ANQGSEA. The CDR3 is 14 residues long. Trimming shortened V by 6 bases and J by 5 bases, and 19 bases separated the two germline ends. CDR3 coding DNA: TGCAGCGTCCACAAGCAAGAGGGTGGGACTGAAGCTTTCTTT. Protein product: CSVHKQEGGTEAFF. The entire variable domain, with the rest obtained from reference TRBV29-1 and TRBJ1-1, is as follows: SAVISQKPSRDICQRGTSLTIQCQVDSQVTMMFWYRQQPGQSLTLIATANQGSEATYESGFVIDKFPISRPNLTFSTLTVSNMSPEDSSIYLCSVHKQEGGTEAFFGQGTRLTVV.